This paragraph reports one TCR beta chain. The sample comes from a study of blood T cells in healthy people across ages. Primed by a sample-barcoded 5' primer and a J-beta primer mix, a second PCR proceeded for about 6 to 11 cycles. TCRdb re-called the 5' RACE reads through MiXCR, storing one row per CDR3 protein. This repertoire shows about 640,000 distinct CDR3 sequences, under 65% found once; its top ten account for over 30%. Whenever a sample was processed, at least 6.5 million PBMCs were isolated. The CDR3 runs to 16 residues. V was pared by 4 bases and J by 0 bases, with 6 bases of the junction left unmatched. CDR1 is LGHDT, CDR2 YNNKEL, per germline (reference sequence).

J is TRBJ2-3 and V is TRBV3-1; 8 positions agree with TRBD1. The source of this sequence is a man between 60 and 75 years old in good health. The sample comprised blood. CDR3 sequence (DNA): TGTGCCAGCAGCCCCGGGACAGGTGGTAGCACAGATACGCAGTATTTT. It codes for CASSPGTGGSTDTQYF.